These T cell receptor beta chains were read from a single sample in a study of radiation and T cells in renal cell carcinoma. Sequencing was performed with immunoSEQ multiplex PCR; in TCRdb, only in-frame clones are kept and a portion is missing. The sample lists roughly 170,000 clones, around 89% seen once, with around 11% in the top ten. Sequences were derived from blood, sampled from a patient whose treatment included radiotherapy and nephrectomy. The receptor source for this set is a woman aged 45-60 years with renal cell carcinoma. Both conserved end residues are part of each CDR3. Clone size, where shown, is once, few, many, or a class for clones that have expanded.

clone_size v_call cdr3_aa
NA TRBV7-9 CASRLGAEARAEAFF
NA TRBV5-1 CASSLGGDPTDTQYF
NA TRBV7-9 CASSLQEETYEKLFF
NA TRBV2 CASSEYRDEDTIYF
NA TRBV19 CASSISGQGDYGYTF
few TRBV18 CATILNRNTEAFF
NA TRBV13 CASSLGGSGGTF
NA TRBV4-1 CASSQVGRSYTF
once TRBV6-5 CASSYNFLSGGYTF
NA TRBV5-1 CASSSEGTGYNEQFF
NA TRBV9 CASSPISGSSYEQYF
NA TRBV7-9 CASSLFNRGSTEAFF
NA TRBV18 CASSPGQRNEKLFF
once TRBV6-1 CASTGSGSTDTQYF
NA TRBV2 CASSEDRGGQPQHF
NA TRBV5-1 CASSHPGSGANVLTF
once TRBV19 CASSMRQGGGELFF
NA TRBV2 CASSDNGGAGETQYF
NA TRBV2 CASSVGNQPQHF
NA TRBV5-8 CASSLDRTGANVLTF
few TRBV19 CASSTGVDSPLHF
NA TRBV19 CASTRGSSGNTIYF